This passage covers 30 T cell receptor beta chains from one sample sequenced in a study of PD-1 blockade in classical Hodgkin lymphoma. Profiled with immunoSEQ multiplex PCR; TCRdb holds only in-frame clones, not every one. The profile shows some 90,000 clones, about 83% of them singletons. Time point reported: cycle 4 day 1 (C4D1), after five to seven weeks of nivolumab. There was relapse after autologous stem cell transplantation in every patient, and there was variation in brentuximab vedotin exposure. The sample was peripheral blood mononuclear cells (PBMCs), taken before the fourth cycle of nivolumab. These receptors were taken from a human donor with classical Hodgkin lymphoma.

This chain connects TRBV18 to TRBJ2-7; 9 bases line up with TRBD1. This CDR3 region has 13 residues. Germline trimming cut 1 base from V and 6 bases from J; bases unmatched to any gene: 1. Germline lookup yields CDR1 KGHSH and CDR2 LQKENI. The CDR3 loop is CASSPRQGGEQYF. CDR3 nucleotide sequence: TGTGCCAGCTCACCACGACAGGGGGGCGAGCAGTACTTC. The whole variable domain, remainder taken from reference TRBV18 and TRBJ2-7, is NAGVMQNPRHLVRRRGQEARLRCSPMKGHSHVYWYRQLPEEGLKFMVYLQKENIIDESGMPKERFSAEFPKEGPSILRIQQVVRGDSAAYFCASSPRQGGEQYFGPGTRLTVT.

The sample holds many counts of this clone. The chain couples TRBV2 to TRBJ1-4; 10 nucleotides match TRBD1. Trimming removed 4 bases from V and 8 bases from J; junction bases left unmatched: 7. The CDR3 loop spans 15 amino acids. Germline V gene lookup returns CDR1 SNHLY and CDR2 FYNNEI. CDR3 coding DNA: TGTGCCAGCAGTGTGACAGGGGGCCGAGTAGAAAAACTGTTTTTT. Translation: CASSVTGGRVEKLFF.

CDR3 coding DNA: TGTGCCAGCAGTCACCTCCACGCCCGACAGGGGGCCTACAATGAGCAGTTCTTC. Its translation: CASSHLHARQGAYNEQFF. V and J are TRBV2 and TRBJ2-1; 9 positions agree with TRBD1. J gave up 2 bases and V 5 bases, and 13 bases lay outside the gene matches. CDR1 and CDR2 (germline): SNHLY, FYNNEI. The CDR3 has 18 residues.

The V call is TRBV10-3, the J call TRBJ2-7, with 11 bases identical to TRBD2. V dropped 5 bases and J dropped 3; count of bases not matched to a gene: 6. The CDR3 length is 15 residues. Germline-derived CDR1 and CDR2 are ENHRY and SYGVKD. This CDR3 reads CAISRTTSGSYEQYF. CDR3 nucleotides: TGTGCCATCAGTCGAACTACTAGCGGGAGCTACGAGCAGTACTTC.

J is TRBJ2-1 and V is TRBV7-9; TRBD2 might be the D (6 bases). Trimming removed 3 bases from V and 3 bases from J, with 12 bases in between. The CDR3 length is 15 residues. Germline values: CDR1 SEHNR, CDR2 FQNEAQ (reference sequence). CDR3 in DNA: TGTGCCAGCAGCTTTAGCGGCCGAGTCTACAATGAGCAGTTCTTC. This encodes CASSFSGRVYNEQFF.

The chain combines TRBV6-5 with TRBJ2-7; D call uncertain. Germline CDR1 and CDR2: MNHEY and SVGAGI. CDR3 length: 15 residues. The ends were cut back, 0 bases at V and 3 bases at J, with 12 bases in the middle. The CDR3 loop reads CASSYSTGHYYEQYF. DNA for the CDR3: TGTGCCAGCAGTTACTCTACTGGGCACTACTACGAGCAGTACTTC.

The rearrangement links TRBV2 to TRBJ2-3; 11 nucleotides align to TRBD2. The V and J ends lost 6 bases and 6 bases, in that order; junction bases with no gene match: 8. The CDR3 is 15 amino acids. Germline V CDR1 and CDR2: SNHLY, FYNNEI. The CDR3 coding sequence is TGTGCCAGCAGCCTACTAGCGGGAGTGAAGGATACGCAGTATTTT. The encoded protein is CASSLLAGVKDTQYF.

This clone was seen once. The chain employs TRBV28 and TRBJ2-1, with TRBD2 identical over 15 bases. CDR1 is MDHEN and CDR2 is SYDVKM in the germline V gene. The CDR3 runs 15 residues. The V and J ends lost 6 bases and 8 bases, in that order; junction bases with no gene match: 5. CDR3 coding DNA: TGTGCCAGCAGCCCAGGGACTAGCGGGAGGTATGAGCAGTTCTTC. Translation gives CASSPGTSGRYEQFF. Filled out from reference TRBV28 and TRBJ2-1, the complete variable domain reads DVKVTQSSRYLVKRTGEKVFLECVQDMDHENMFWYRQDPGLGLRLIYFSYDVKMKEKGDIPEGYSVSREKKERFSLILESASTNQTSMYLCASSPGTSGRYEQFFGPGTRLTVL.

By its share, this clone is medium-sized. The chain combines TRBV7-9 with TRBJ2-5; 7 bases fit TRBD2. Trimming cost V 6 bases and J 7 bases; bases outside gene matches: 14. CDR1 and CDR2 from the germline V gene are SEHNR and FQNEAQ (reference sequence). There are 15 residues in the CDR3. The CDR3 reads CASRNDSGRGGTQYF. The CDR3 DNA is TGTGCCAGCAGAAATGATAGCGGGCGTGGGGGGACCCAGTACTTC. Combining the CDR3 with reference TRBV7-9 and TRBJ2-5 gives the whole variable domain DTGVSQNPRHKITKRGQNVTFRCDPISEHNRLYWYRQTLGQGPEFLTYFQNEAQLEKSRLLSDRFSAERPKGSFSTLEIQRTEQGDSAMYLCASRNDSGRGGTQYFGPGTRLLVL.

J is TRBJ1-1 and V is TRBV7-9; the D gene is possibly TRBD1 (5 bases). V shed 5 bases and J shed 11 bases, with 15 bases lying between them. Germline V CDR1 and CDR2: SEHNR, FQNEAQ (reference sequence). This CDR3 spans 12 amino acids. Here the CDR3 DNA reads TGTGCCAGCAGCCTTTTAGTGGGGGATGCTTTCTTT. It yields the protein CASSLLVGDAFF.

CDR3 amino acids: CASSLFGDTQYF. DNA of the CDR3: TGTGCCAGCAGCTTGTTTGGAGATACGCAGTATTTT. The chain combines TRBV5-8 with TRBJ2-3; D is unclear. With 1 base removed from V and 5 bases from J, the gap between germline ends came to 5 bases. The CDR3 is 12 amino acids. The germline CDR1 and CDR2 sequences are SGHTS and YDEGEE.

V and J are TRBV29-1 and TRBJ2-3, with TRBD2 matching 7 bases. The V gene end was trimmed by 7 bases and the J gene end by 9 bases; junction bases not matched to a gene: 13. CDR1 is SQVTM, CDR2 ANQGSEA, per germline. The CDR3 spans 13 residues. As DNA, the CDR3 is TGCAGCGCCCCCCCCCAGGGAGGGCAAACGCAGTATTTT. Translated, it gives CSAPPQGGQTQYF.

The rearrangement uses TRBV9 and TRBJ1-1, with D tentatively TRBD1 (6 bases). The CDR3 consists of 15 residues. CDR1 is SGDLS, CDR2 YYNGEE, per germline. V lost 6 bases to trimming and J lost 4 bases, with 19 bases between them. The CDR3 protein is CASTPGGGRSTEAFF. The CDR3 DNA sequence: TGTGCCAGCACCCCCGGAGGGGGTAGGAGCACTGAAGCTTTCTTT.

This clone has more than one count but fewer than ten. The genes are TRBV28 and TRBJ2-7; D is undetermined. V was trimmed by 7 bases and J by 7 bases, leaving 14 bases between them. The CDR3 sequence is 12 residues long. Germline values: CDR1 MDHEN, CDR2 SYDVKM. Here the CDR3 DNA reads TGTGCCAGCACTACGGGCCTTGGGGAGCAGTACTTC. This gives the protein CASTTGLGEQYF.

This clone was seen a handful of times. The chain links TRBV19 to TRBJ1-5; 8 bases agree with TRBD1. The CDR3 sequence is 15 residues long. Germline assignment: CDR1 LNHDA and CDR2 SQIVND (reference sequence). The junction had 5 bases not matched to a gene; V was cut back by 3 bases and J by 4 bases. The CDR3 DNA reads TGTGCCAGTAGTATGGCAGGGGGCTGGAATCAGCCCCAGCATTTT. Translated, it gives CASSMAGGWNQPQHF.

The count of this clone is one. The gene calls are TRBV11-2 and TRBJ1-2, with D maybe TRBD1 (6 bases). This CDR3 has 16 residues. Germline V gives CDR1 SGHAT, CDR2 FQNNGV. Deletions cut 4 bases from V and 8 bases from J, with 23 bases between. CDR3 loop: CASSSRTVQGPAGYTF. DNA of the CDR3: TGTGCCAGCAGCTCCCGGACAGTTCAGGGGCCCGCAGGCTACACCTTC.

This chain uses TRBV11-2 with TRBJ2-7, with 7 bases aligning to TRBD1. CDR3 length equals 14 residues. Germline CDR1 reads SGHAT; CDR2 reads FQNNGV. The V gene end was trimmed by 1 base and the J gene end by 3 bases; junction bases not matched to a gene: 3. CDR3 DNA: TGTGCCAGCAGCTTAGCGACAGGGAACTACGAGCAGTACTTC. It codes for CASSLATGNYEQYF.

The CDR3: CSASNAGTQYF. Here the CDR3 DNA reads TGCAGTGCTTCGAATGCGGGGACCCAGTACTTC. The rearrangement links TRBV20-1 to TRBJ2-5, with D possibly TRBD2 on 5 matching bases. This CDR3 has 11 residues. V was shortened by 5 bases and J by 7 bases, with 11 bases between the two germline ends. Germline assignment: CDR1 DFQATT and CDR2 SNEGSKA (reference sequence).

Only one count was recorded for this clone. The chain links TRBV6-1 to TRBJ1-4, with D perhaps matching TRBD1 (5 bases). Germline V gives CDR1 MNHNS, CDR2 SASEGT. The length of the CDR3 is 16 residues. The V end lost 3 bases, the J end lost 4 bases, and 15 bases lay between the germline ends. The CDR3 sequence is CASSEGVRVLNEKLFF. The CDR3 nucleotides read TGTGCCAGCAGTGAGGGGGTCCGGGTCCTTAATGAAAAACTGTTTTTT.

V usage is TRBV5-1 and J usage is TRBJ2-7; possibly TRBD1 for D (5 bases). V was cut by 0 bases and J by 4 bases, with 14 bases left in between. CDR3 length: 15 residues. CDR1 and CDR2 from the germline V gene are SGHRS and YFSETQ. The CDR3 DNA is TGCGCCAGCAGCTTGGAGGGGTCTCCTCCATACGAGCAGTACTTC. The encoded protein is CASSLEGSPPYEQYF.

Ten or more counts support this clone. The genes are TRBV5-6 and TRBJ1-2; D not resolved. The CDR3 sequence is 12 residues long. The V gene's germline CDR1 is SGHDT and CDR2 YYEEEE. Trimming pared 6 bases from V and 7 bases from J, leaving 13 bases between. CDR3: CASTFGRVGYTF. DNA for the CDR3: TGTGCCAGCACCTTTGGACGTGTTGGCTACACCTTC.

CDR3 nucleotides: TGTGCCAGCAGCTTAGCTCACAGGGGCCACGAGCAGTACTTC. Its protein product is CASSLAHRGHEQYF. The chain links TRBV11-2 to TRBJ2-7; 7 positions agree with TRBD1. This CDR3 region has 14 residues. Trimming took 1 base from V and 5 from J; bases not matched to a gene: 5. Germline V gives CDR1 SGHAT, CDR2 FQNNGV.

The chain recombines TRBV5-1 with TRBJ2-7; TRBD2 aligns across 10 bases. With V trimmed by 0 bases and J by 1 base, 4 bases remained unmatched. CDR3 length: 16 residues. Germline CDR1 and CDR2: SGHRS and YFSETQ. CDR3 amino acids: CASSLEGTSVSYEQYF. The CDR3 nucleotides read TGCGCCAGCAGCTTGGAGGGGACTAGCGTATCCTACGAGCAGTACTTC.

The table lists this clone with a count of one. The chain carries TRBV27 and TRBJ2-7; D ambiguous. CDR3 size: 14 residues. Trimming cost V 0 bases and J 0 bases, with 6 bases left between them. CDR1 is MNHEY and CDR2 is SMNVEV in the germline V gene (reference sequence). The CDR3 coding sequence is TGTGCCAGCAGTTTATCCGATACCTCCTACGAGCAGTACTTC. Its translation is CASSLSDTSYEQYF.

The rearrangement uses TRBV11-3 and TRBJ1-5, with D perhaps TRBD1 (5 bases). The CDR3 spans 16 residues. Trimming removed 5 bases at V and 2 bases at J, with 16 bases between. Germline V CDR1 and CDR2: SGHNT, YENEEA. For the CDR3, the DNA is TGTGCCAGCAGCCCCCCCGGCGGGGGAGGCAATCAGCCCCAGCATTTT. Amino acids: CASSPPGGGGNQPQHF.

The rearrangement uses TRBV18 and TRBJ2-7; no definite D call. V was trimmed by 3 bases and J by 5 bases, leaving 11 bases between them. Per germline, CDR1 KGHSH and CDR2 LQKENI. The CDR3 loop spans 13 amino acids. CDR3 protein: CASSPPGTDEQYF. The CDR3 coding sequence is TGTGCCAGCTCACCCCCAGGAACGGACGAGCAGTACTTC.

The chain combines TRBV7-9 with TRBJ2-7; 7 nucleotides line up with TRBD1. The junction had 11 bases not matched to a gene; V was cut back by 4 bases and J by 2 bases. Germline V gene data show CDR1 as SEHNR and CDR2 as FQNEAQ (reference sequence). CDR3 size: 16 residues. The CDR3 loop is CASSSRTGQSPYEQYF. In DNA form, the CDR3 reads TGTGCCAGCAGCTCACGGACAGGTCAAAGCCCCTACGAGCAGTACTTC. The full variable domain, completed using reference TRBV7-9 and TRBJ2-7, is DTGVSQNPRHKITKRGQNVTFRCDPISEHNRLYWYRQTLGQGPEFLTYFQNEAQLEKSRLLSDRFSAERPKGSFSTLEIQRTEQGDSAMYLCASSSRTGQSPYEQYFGPGTRLTVT.

A few counts support this clone. The chain uses TRBV2 and TRBJ2-7, with TRBD2 as a possible D gene (6 bases). The CDR3 is 11 residues long. V was shortened by 7 bases and J by 5 bases, with 9 bases between the two germline ends. The germline V gene has CDR1 SNHLY and CDR2 FYNNEI. DNA of the CDR3: TGTGCCAGCACGGCGGGAAACGAGCAGTACTTC. The encoded protein is CASTAGNEQYF.

Comment on this clone: The sample has other DNA sequences that encode this CDR3 too. The V gene is TRBV11-2, the J gene TRBJ2-1; possible D gene TRBD2, 6 bases. This CDR3 contains 15 residues. The germline V and J ends were trimmed by 1 base and 5 bases, with 12 bases remaining between them. Germline V lookup: CDR1 SGHAT, CDR2 FQNNGV. CDR3 protein: CASSLGAGGNNEQFF. In DNA form, the CDR3 reads TGTGCCAGCAGCTTAGGGGCCGGGGGTAACAATGAGCAGTTCTTC.

The chain uses TRBV10-3 and TRBJ2-7; 7 bases are shared with TRBD2. The J segment lost 2 bases and the V segment lost 0 bases, leaving 7 bases of the junction unmatched. Germline CDR1 and CDR2: ENHRY and SYGVKD. This CDR3 region has 16 residues. CDR3 DNA: TGTGCCATCAGTGAGTCTTCAAGCGGGGCCCCCTACGAGCAGTACTTC. It codes for CAISESSSGAPYEQYF.